Detailed here is one T cell receptor (beta chain). What it binds is not known. Some clones are missing from TCRdb's copy, which holds only in-frame ones; the method was immunoSEQ multiplex PCR. The sample includes approximately 160,000 clones, 70% to 90% of them seen just once. This specimen comes from a study of cytotoxic CD8 clonotypes in ibrutinib-treated CLL. Turning to the study itself: Mean yields were nearly 260,000 productive templates and under 100,000 productive rearrangements per sample.

General study points: Sustained-remission and progressing patients diverged in sampling times.

V shed 0 bases and J shed 0 bases, with 9 bases lying between them. The germline V gene encodes CDR1 SGDLS and CDR2 YYNGEE. This CDR3 comprises 16 residues. The receptor's source is a human donor with chronic lymphocytic leukemia. The chain couples TRBV9 to TRBJ2-2; unclear D gene. The material was PBMCs, obtained at disease progression, from a patient treated with ibrutinib. CDR3 sequence (DNA): TGTGCCAGCAGCGTAGCTATTTATACGAACACCGGGGAGCTGTTTTTT. Its translation is CASSVAIYTNTGELFF.